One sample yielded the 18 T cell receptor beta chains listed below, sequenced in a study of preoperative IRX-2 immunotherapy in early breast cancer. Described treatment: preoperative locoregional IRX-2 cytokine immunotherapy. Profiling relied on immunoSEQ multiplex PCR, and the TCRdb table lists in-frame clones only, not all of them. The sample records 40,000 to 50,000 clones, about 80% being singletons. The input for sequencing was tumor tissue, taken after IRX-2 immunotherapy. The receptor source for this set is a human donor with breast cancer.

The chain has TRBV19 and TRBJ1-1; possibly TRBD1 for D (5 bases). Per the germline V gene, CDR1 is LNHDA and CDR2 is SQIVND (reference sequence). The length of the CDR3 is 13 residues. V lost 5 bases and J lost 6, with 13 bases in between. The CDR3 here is CASSLTGMAEAFF. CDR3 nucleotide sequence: TGTGCCAGTAGTCTAACAGGTATGGCTGAAGCTTTCTTT.

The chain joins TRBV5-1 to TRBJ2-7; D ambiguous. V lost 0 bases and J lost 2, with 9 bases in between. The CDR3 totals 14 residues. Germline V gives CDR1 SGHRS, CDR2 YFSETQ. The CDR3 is CASSLGSLTYEQYF. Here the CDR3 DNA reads TGCGCCAGCAGCTTGGGTAGCTTAACCTACGAGCAGTACTTC.

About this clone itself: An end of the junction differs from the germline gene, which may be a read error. CDR3 loop: CASSTPNTGELFF. DNA of the CDR3: TGTGCCAGCAGTACACCGAACACCGGGGAGCTGTTTTTT. This sequence joins TRBV19 and TRBJ2-2; no clear D. The CDR3 sequence is 13 residues long. Germline CDR1 and CDR2: LNHDA and SQIVND (reference sequence).

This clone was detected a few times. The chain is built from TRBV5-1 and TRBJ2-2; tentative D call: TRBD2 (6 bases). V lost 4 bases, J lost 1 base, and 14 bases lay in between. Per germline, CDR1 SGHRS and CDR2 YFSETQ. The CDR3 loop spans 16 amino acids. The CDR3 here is CASSQGLPKNTGELFF. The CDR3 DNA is TGCGCCAGCAGCCAGGGACTGCCTAAGAACACCGGGGAGCTGTTTTTT. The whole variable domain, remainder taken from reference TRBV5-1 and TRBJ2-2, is KAGVTQTPRYLIKTRGQQVTLSCSPISGHRSVSWYQQTPGQGLQFLFEYFSETQRNKGNFPGRFSGRQFSNSRSEMNVSTLELGDSALYLCASSQGLPKNTGELFFGEGSRLTVL.

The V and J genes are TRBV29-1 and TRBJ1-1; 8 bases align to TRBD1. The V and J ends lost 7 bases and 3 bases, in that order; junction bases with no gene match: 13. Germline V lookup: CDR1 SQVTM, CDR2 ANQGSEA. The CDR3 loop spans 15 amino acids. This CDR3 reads CSASWTGWVDTEAFF. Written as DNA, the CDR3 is TGCAGCGCCTCCTGGACAGGGTGGGTGGACACTGAAGCTTTCTTT. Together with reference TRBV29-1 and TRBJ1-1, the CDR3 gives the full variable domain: SAVISQKPSRDICQRGTSLTIQCQVDSQVTMMFWYRQQPGQSLTLIATANQGSEATYESGFVIDKFPISRPNLTFSTLTVSNMSPEDSSIYLCSASWTGWVDTEAFFGQGTRLTVV.

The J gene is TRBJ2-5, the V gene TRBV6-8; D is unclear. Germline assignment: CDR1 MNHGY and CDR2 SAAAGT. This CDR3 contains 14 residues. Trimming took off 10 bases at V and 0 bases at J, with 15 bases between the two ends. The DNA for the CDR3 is TGTGCCACCGTGTTGTCGTCAGACCAAGAGACCCAGTACTTC. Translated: CATVLSSDQETQYF.

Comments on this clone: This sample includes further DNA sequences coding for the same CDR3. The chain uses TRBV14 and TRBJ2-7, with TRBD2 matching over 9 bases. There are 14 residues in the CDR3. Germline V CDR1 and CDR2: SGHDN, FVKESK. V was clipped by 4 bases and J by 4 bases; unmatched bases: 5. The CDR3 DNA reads TGTGCCAGCAGCCCCGCGGGAGGGGGGTACGAGCAGTACTTC. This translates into CASSPAGGGYEQYF.

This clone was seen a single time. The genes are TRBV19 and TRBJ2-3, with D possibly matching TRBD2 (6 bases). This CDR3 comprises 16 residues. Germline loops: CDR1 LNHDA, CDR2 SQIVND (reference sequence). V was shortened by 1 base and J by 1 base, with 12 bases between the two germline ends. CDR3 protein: CASSIGTTRRTDTQYF. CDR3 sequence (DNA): TGTGCCAGTAGTATAGGGACTACCAGACGCACAGATACGCAGTATTTT.

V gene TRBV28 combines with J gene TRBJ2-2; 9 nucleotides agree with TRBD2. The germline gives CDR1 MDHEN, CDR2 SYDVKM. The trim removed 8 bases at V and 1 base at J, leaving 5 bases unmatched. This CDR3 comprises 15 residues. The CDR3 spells CASVPSGVNTGELFF. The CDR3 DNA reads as TGTGCCAGCGTTCCTAGCGGGGTGAACACCGGGGAGCTGTTTTTT.

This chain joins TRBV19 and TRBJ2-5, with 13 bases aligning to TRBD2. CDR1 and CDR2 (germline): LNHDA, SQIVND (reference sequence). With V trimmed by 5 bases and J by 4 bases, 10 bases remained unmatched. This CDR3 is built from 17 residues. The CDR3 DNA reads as TGTGCCAGTAGTCCAGGAGGGACTAGCGGGATTGGAGAGACCCAGTACTTC. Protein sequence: CASSPGGTSGIGETQYF.

This CDR3 reads CASIATHSNQPQHF. The CDR3 DNA sequence: TGTGCCAGTATAGCCACCCATAGCAATCAGCCCCAGCATTTT. The chain has TRBV19 and TRBJ1-5; D remains ambiguous. The V gene's germline CDR1 is LNHDA and CDR2 SQIVND (reference sequence). V dropped 7 bases and J dropped 0 bases, with 10 bases sitting between them. The CDR3 contains 14 residues.

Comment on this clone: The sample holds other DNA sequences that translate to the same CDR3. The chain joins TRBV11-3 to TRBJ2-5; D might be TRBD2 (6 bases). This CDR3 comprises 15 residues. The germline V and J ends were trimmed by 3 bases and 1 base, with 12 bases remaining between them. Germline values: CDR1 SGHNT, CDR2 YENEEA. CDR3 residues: CASSLGPGGQETQYF. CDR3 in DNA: TGTGCCAGCAGCTTGGGGCCCGGGGGCCAAGAGACCCAGTACTTC.

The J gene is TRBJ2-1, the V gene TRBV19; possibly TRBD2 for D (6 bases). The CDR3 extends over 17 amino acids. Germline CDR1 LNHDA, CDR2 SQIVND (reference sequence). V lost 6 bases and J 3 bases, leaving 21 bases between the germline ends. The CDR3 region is CASSLGNSGSFYNEQFF. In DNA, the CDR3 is TGTGCCAGTAGCCTGGGGAATAGCGGATCTTTCTACAATGAGCAGTTCTTC.

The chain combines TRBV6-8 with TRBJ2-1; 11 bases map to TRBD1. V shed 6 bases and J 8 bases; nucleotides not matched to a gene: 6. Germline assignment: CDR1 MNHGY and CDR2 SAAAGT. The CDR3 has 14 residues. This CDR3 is CASRDGQGADEQFF. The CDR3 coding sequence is TGTGCCAGCAGGGATGGACAGGGGGCGGATGAGCAGTTCTTC.

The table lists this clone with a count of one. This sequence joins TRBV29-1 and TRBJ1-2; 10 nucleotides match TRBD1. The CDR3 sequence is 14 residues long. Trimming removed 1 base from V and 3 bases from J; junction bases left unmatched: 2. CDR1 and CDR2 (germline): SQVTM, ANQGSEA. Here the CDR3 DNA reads TGCAGCGTTGAAGGGACAGGGGGATACTATGGCTACACCTTC. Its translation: CSVEGTGGYYGYTF.

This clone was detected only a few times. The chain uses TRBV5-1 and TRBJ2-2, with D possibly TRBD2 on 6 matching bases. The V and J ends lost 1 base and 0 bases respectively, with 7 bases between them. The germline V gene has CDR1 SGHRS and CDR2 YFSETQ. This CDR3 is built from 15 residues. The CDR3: CASSLRGSNTGELFF. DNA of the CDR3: TGCGCCAGCAGCTTGCGGGGGTCGAACACCGGGGAGCTGTTTTTT. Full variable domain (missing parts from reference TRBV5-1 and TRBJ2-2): KAGVTQTPRYLIKTRGQQVTLSCSPISGHRSVSWYQQTPGQGLQFLFEYFSETQRNKGNFPGRFSGRQFSNSRSEMNVSTLELGDSALYLCASSLRGSNTGELFFGEGSRLTVL.

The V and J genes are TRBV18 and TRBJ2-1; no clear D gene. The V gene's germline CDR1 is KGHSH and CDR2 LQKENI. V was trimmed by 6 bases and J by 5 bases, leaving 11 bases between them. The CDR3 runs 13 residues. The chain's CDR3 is CASSRRQDNEQFF. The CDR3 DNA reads TGTGCCAGCTCCCGAAGGCAAGACAATGAGCAGTTCTTC. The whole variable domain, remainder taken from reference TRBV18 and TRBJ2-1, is NAGVMQNPRHLVRRRGQEARLRCSPMKGHSHVYWYRQLPEEGLKFMVYLQKENIIDESGMPKERFSAEFPKEGPSILRIQQVVRGDSAAYFCASSRRQDNEQFFGPGTRLTVL.

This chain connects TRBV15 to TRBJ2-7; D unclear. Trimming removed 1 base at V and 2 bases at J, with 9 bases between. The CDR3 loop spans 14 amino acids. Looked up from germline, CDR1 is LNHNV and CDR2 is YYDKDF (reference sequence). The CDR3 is CATSRVRRTYEQYF. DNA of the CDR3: TGTGCCACCAGCAGAGTAAGGCGAACCTACGAGCAGTACTTC.